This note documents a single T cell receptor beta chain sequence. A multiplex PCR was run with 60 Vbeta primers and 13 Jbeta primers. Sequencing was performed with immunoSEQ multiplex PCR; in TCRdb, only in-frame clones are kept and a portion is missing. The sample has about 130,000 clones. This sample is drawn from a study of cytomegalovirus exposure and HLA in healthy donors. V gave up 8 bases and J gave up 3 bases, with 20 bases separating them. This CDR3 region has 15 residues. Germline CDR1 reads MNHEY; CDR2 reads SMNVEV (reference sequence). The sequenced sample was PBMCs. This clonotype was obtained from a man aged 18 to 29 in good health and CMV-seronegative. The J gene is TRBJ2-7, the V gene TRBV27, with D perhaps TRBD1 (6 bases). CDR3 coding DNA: TGTGCCAGCCCCATAATTTCAGGGGAACTCTACGAGCAGTACTTC. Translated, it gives CASPIISGELYEQYF.